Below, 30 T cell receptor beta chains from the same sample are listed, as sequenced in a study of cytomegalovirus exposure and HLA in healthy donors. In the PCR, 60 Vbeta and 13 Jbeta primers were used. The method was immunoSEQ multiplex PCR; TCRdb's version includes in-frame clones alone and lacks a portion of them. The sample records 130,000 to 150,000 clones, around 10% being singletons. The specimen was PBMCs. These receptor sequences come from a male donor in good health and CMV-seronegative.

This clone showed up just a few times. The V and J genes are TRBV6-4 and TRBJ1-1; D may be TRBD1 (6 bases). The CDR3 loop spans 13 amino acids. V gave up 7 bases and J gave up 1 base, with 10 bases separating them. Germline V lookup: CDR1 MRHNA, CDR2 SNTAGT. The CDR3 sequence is CASKGQENTEAFF. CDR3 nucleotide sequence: TGTGCCAGCAAGGGACAAGAGAACACTGAAGCTTTCTTT.

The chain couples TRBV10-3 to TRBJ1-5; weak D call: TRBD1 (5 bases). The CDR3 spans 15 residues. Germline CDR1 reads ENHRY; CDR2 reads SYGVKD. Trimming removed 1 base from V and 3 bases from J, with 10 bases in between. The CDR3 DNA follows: TGTGCCATCAGTGAGTACGCAGGGATCAATCAGCCCCAGCATTTT. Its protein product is CAISEYAGINQPQHF.

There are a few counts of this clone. CDR3 sequence (DNA): TGTGCCAGCCGGGGACAGGGCGAAGAGACCCAGTACTTC. Its protein product is CASRGQGEETQYF. This chain links TRBV9 with TRBJ2-5; 9 bases line up with TRBD1. From germline, CDR1 is SGDLS and CDR2 YYNGEE. Trimming took 7 bases from V and 3 from J; bases not matched to a gene: 4. The CDR3 is made up of 13 amino acids. Combining the CDR3 with reference TRBV9 and TRBJ2-5 gives the whole variable domain DSGVTQTPKHLITATGQRVTLRCSPRSGDLSVYWYQQSLDQGLQFLIQYYNGEERAKGNILERFSAQQFPDLHSELNLSSLELGDSALYFCASRGQGEETQYFGPGTRLLVL.

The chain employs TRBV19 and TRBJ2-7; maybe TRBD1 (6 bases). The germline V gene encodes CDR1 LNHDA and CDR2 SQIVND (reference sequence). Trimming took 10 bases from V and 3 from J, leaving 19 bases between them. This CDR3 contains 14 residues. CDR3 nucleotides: TGTGCCACCAAGACCGGGACATTCGGCTACGAGCAGTACTTC. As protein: CATKTGTFGYEQYF.

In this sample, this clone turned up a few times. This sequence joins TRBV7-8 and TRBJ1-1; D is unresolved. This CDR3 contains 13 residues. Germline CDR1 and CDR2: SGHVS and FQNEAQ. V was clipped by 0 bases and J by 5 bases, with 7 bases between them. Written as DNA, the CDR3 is TGTGCCAGCAGCTTAGCAACGGGGACTGAAGCTTTCTTT. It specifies CASSLATGTEAFF.

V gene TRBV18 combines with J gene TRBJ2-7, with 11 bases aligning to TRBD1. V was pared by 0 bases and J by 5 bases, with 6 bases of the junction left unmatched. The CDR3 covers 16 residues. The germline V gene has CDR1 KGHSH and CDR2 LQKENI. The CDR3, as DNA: TGTGCCAGCTCACCACCTCTGGGACAGGGGGTCCACGAGCAGTACTTC. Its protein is CASSPPLGQGVHEQYF.

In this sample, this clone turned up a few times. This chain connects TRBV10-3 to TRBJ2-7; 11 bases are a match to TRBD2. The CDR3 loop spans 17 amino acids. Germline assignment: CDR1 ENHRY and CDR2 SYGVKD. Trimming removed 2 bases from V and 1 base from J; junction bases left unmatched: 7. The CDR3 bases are TGTGCCATCAGTGAGCATCCACTAGCGGGAGCGTCCTACGAGCAGTACTTC. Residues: CAISEHPLAGASYEQYF.

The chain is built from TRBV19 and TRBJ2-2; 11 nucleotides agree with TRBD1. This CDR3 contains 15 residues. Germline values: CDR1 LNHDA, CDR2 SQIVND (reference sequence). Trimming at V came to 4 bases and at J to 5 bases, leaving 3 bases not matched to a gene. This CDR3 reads CASSRGQGGTGELFF. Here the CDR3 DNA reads TGTGCCAGTAGTAGGGGACAGGGGGGGACCGGGGAGCTGTTTTTT.

The CDR3 reads CASIRATGLIYGYTF. The CDR3 DNA reads TGTGCCAGCATAAGGGCCACGGGACTGATCTATGGCTACACCTTC. This chain uses TRBV6-1 with TRBJ1-2, with a possible D match to TRBD1 (5 bases). V lost 7 bases and J 4 bases, leaving 19 bases between the germline ends. In germline, CDR1 is MNHNS, CDR2 SASEGT. The CDR3 sequence is 15 residues long.

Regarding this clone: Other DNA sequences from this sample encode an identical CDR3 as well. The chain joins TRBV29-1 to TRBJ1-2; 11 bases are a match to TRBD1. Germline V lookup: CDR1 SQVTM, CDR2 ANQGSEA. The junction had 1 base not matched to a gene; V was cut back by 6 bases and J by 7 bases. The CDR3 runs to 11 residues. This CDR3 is CSVGTGGGYTF. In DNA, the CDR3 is TGCAGCGTGGGGACAGGGGGTGGCTACACCTTC.

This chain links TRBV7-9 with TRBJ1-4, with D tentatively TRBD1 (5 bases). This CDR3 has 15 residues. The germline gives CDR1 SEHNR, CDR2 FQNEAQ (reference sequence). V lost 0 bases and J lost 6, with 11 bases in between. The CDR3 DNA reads TGTGCCAGCAGCTTAGCGAGAAGGGGATATGAAAAACTGTTTTTT. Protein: CASSLARRGYEKLFF.

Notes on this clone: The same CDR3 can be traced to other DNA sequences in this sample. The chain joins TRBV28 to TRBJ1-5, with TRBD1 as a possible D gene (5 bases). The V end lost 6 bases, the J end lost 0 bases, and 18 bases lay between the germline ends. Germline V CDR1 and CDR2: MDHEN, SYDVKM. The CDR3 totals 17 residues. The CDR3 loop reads CASSYEGLRYSNQPQHF. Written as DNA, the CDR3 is TGTGCCAGCAGCTACGAGGGACTCAGGTATAGCAATCAGCCCCAGCATTTT.

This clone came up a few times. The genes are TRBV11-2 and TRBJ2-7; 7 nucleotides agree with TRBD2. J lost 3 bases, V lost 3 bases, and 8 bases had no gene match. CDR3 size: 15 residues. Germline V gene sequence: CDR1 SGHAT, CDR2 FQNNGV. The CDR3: CASSFGAGLGYEQYF. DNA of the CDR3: TGTGCCAGCAGCTTTGGAGCGGGGTTAGGCTACGAGCAGTACTTC.

In nucleotides, the CDR3 is TGTGCCAGCAGCCAAGATCGGGGAACCAATGAGCAGTTCTTC. This sequence encodes CASSQDRGTNEQFF. The rearrangement joins TRBV4-2 to TRBJ2-1; possibly TRBD2 for D (5 bases). Trimming stripped 0 bases from V and 6 bases from J, with 9 bases between. Germline values: CDR1 LGHNA, CDR2 YNFKEQ. This CDR3 spans 14 amino acids.

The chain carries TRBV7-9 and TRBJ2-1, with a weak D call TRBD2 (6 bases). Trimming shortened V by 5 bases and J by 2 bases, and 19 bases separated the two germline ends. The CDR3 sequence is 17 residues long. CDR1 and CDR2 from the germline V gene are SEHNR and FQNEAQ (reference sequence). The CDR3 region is CASSQNPLALTYNEQFF. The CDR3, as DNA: TGTGCCAGCAGCCAAAACCCCCTAGCGCTCACCTACAATGAGCAGTTCTTC. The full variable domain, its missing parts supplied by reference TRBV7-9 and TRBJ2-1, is DTGVSQNPRHKITKRGQNVTFRCDPISEHNRLYWYRQTLGQGPEFLTYFQNEAQLEKSRLLSDRFSAERPKGSFSTLEIQRTEQGDSAMYLCASSQNPLALTYNEQFFGPGTRLTVL.

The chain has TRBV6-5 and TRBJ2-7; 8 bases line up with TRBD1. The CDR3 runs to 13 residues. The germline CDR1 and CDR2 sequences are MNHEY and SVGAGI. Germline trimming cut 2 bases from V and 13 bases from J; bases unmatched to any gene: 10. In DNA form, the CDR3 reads TGTGCCAGCAGTTACGGCACAGGGGGTCTCCTATACTTC. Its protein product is CASSYGTGGLLYF.

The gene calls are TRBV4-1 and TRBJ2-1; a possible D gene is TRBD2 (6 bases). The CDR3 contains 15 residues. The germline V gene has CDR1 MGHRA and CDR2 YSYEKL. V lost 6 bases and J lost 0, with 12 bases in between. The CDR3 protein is CASSPSGSSYNEQFF. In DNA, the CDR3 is TGCGCCAGCAGTCCCTCCGGGAGCTCCTACAATGAGCAGTTCTTC.

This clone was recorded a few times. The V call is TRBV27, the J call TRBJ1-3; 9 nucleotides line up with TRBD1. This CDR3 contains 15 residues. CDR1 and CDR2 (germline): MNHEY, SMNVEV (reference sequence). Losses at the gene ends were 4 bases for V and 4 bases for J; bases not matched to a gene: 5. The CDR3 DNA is TGTGCCAGCAGTTGGGGGACAGGGAAAGGAAACACCATATATTTT. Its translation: CASSWGTGKGNTIYF.

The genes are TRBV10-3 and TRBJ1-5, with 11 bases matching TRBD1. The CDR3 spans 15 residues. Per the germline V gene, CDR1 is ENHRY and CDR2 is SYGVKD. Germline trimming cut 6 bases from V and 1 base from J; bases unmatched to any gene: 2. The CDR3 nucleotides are TGTGCCATCAGCGGGACAGGGGGGAGCAATCAGCCCCAGCATTTT. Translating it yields CAISGTGGSNQPQHF.

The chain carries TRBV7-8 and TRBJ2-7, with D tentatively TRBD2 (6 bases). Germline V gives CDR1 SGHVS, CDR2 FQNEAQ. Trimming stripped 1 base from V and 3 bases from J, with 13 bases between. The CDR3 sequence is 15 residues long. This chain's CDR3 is CASSLGRTGDYEQYF. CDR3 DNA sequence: TGTGCCAGCAGCTTAGGCCGGACGGGGGACTACGAGCAGTACTTC.

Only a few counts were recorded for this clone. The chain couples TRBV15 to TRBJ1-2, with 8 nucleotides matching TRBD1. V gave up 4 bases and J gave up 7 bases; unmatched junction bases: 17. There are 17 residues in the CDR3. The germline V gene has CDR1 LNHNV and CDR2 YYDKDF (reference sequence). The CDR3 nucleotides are TGTGCCACCAGCACCGTTAGGGTCGAGACAGGGGACGGTGGCTACACCTTC. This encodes CATSTVRVETGDGGYTF.

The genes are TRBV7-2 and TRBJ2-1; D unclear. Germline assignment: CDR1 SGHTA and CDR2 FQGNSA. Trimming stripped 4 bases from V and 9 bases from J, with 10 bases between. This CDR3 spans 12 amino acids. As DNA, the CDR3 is TGTGCCAGCAGCTCACTCCCGGGTGAGCAGTTCTTC. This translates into CASSSLPGEQFF.

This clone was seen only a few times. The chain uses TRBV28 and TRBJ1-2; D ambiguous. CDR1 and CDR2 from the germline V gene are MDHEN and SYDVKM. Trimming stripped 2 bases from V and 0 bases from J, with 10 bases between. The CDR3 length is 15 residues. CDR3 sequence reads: CASSLDEETNYGYTF. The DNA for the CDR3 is TGTGCCAGCAGTTTAGATGAGGAAACTAACTATGGCTACACCTTC.

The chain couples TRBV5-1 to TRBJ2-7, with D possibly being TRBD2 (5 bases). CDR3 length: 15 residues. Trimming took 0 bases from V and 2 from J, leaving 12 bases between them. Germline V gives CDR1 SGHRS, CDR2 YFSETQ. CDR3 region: CASSLEQRGTYEQYF. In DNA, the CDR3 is TGCGCCAGCAGCTTGGAACAGCGAGGGACCTACGAGCAGTACTTC.

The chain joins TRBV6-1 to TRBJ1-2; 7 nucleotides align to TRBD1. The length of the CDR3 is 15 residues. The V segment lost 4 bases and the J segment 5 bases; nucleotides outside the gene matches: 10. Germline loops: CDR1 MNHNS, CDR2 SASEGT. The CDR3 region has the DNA TGTGCCAGCAGTGGGAATCGACAGGGTAAATATGGCTACACCTTC. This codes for CASSGNRQGKYGYTF.

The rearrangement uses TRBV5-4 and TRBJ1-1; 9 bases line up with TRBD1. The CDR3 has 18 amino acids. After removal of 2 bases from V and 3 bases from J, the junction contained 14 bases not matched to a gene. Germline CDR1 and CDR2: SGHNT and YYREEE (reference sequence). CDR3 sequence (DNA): TGTGCCAGCAGCTTCGGGGGAACAGGGGGCGTTGGGTACACTGAAGCTTTCTTT. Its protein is CASSFGGTGGVGYTEAFF.

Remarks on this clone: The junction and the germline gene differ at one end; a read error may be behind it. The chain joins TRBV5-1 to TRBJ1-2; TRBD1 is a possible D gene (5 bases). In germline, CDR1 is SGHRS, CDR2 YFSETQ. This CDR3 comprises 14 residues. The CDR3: CTSSSPERGYGYTF. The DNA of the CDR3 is TGCACCAGCAGCTCGCCTGAAAGGGGCTATGGCTACACCTTC.

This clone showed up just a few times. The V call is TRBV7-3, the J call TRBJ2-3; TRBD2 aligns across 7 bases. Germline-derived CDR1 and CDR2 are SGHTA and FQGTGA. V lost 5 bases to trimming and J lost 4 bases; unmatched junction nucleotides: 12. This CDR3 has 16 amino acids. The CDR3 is CASSPGVGGDSDTQYF. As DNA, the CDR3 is TGTGCCAGCAGCCCCGGGGTGGGGGGGGACTCAGATACGCAGTATTTT.

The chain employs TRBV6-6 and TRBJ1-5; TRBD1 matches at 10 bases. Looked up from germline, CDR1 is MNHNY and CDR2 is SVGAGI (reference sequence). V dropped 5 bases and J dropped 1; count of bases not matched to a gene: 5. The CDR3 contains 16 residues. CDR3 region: CASSGLDRGSNQPQHF. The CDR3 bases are TGTGCCAGCAGTGGGTTGGACAGGGGGAGCAATCAGCCCCAGCATTTT.

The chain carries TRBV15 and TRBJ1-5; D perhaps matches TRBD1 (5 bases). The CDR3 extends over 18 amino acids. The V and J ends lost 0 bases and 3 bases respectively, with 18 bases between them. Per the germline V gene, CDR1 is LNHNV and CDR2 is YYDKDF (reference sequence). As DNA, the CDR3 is TGTGCCACCAGCAGAGATCAGACGAATGGCAGGGCCAATCAGCCCCAGCATTTT. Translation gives CATSRDQTNGRANQPQHF.